These 28 T cell receptor beta chains share one sample of origin, sequenced in a study of beta chain features in type 1 diabetes (dated by TCRdb to 2016 to 2019). The receptor library was made with the immunoSEQ multiplex PCR assay. The High Capacity cDNA Reverse Transcription Kit was used to reverse transcribe all of the isolated RNA, meaning that expressed TCRB transcripts were what got sequenced. TCRdb took over this immuneACCESS table, retaining in-frame rearrangements with V and J assigned. Such tables are incomplete; in checked studies, under half of the missing clones stem from an unresolved V gene, and the remainder is unexplained. This sample lists under 400,000 clones; about 19% were detected once. The ten largest clones capture roughly 0.045% of the sample. Sequencing was performed on naive CD4+ T cells from blood. Per the publication, the cell subset or site label means: true naive CD4+ T cells. Every receptor here comes from a woman between 18 and 30 years old in good health.

This chain uses TRBV9 with TRBJ2-2; maybe TRBD1 (6 bases). CDR3 length equals 17 residues. The V end was cut by 4 bases, the J end by 0 bases, with 16 bases between. Germline lookup yields CDR1 SGDLS and CDR2 YYNGEE. CDR3 loop: CASSLSGQFSNTGELFF. DNA of the CDR3: TGTGCCAGCAGCCTGTCCGGACAGTTTTCGAACACCGGGGAGCTGTTTTTT. Together with reference TRBV9 and TRBJ2-2, the CDR3 gives the full variable domain: DSGVTQTPKHLITATGQRVTLRCSPRSGDLSVYWYQQSLDQGLQFLIQYYNGEERAKGNILERFSAQQFPDLHSELNLSSLELGDSALYFCASSLSGQFSNTGELFFGEGSRLTVL.

The chain has TRBV29-1 and TRBJ1-5; the D gene is possibly TRBD1 (6 bases). The CDR3 sequence is 13 residues long. V was shortened by 5 bases and J by 2 bases, with 10 bases between the two germline ends. Germline loops: CDR1 SQVTM, CDR2 ANQGSEA. This CDR3 is CSVLQGGNQPQHF. CDR3 nucleotides: TGCAGCGTTTTACAGGGAGGCAATCAGCCCCAGCATTTT.

This clone was counted between two and nine times. The chain couples TRBV10-3 to TRBJ1-1; TRBD1 might be the D (6 bases). Between the trimmed V and J ends, which lost 6 bases and 3 bases, there was a span of 17 bases. There are 15 residues in the CDR3. Germline CDR1 ENHRY, CDR2 SYGVKD. The CDR3 is CAIRQGVALDTEAFF. For the CDR3, the DNA is TGTGCCATCAGACAGGGAGTCGCGTTGGACACTGAAGCTTTCTTT.

This clone turned up a few times. Other DNA sequences from this sample encode an identical CDR3 as well. This rearrangement joins TRBV9 to TRBJ2-1; TRBD2 matches 8 bases. The CDR3 loop spans 15 amino acids. The V gene end was trimmed by 4 bases and the J gene end by 4 bases; junction bases not matched to a gene: 7. The V gene's germline CDR1 is SGDLS and CDR2 YYNGEE. The chain's CDR3 is CASSPSGGAYNEQFF. CDR3 bases: TGTGCCAGCAGCCCGAGCGGGGGAGCTTACAATGAGCAGTTCTTC.

This clone turned up a few times. The rearrangement links TRBV2 to TRBJ2-5, with TRBD2 matching over 9 bases. CDR1 and CDR2 (germline): SNHLY, FYNNEI. The CDR3 runs 13 residues. J gave up 8 bases and V 4 bases, and 5 bases lay outside the gene matches. The CDR3 sequence: CASSGTSGFTQYF. CDR3 sequence (DNA): TGTGCCAGCAGTGGAACTAGCGGGTTTACCCAGTACTTC.

A few counts support this clone. V usage is TRBV7-2 and J usage is TRBJ1-5, with a weak D call TRBD1 (5 bases). The CDR3 loop spans 15 amino acids. Germline V CDR1 and CDR2: SGHTA, FQGNSA. Trimming left V 6 bases short and J 3 bases short, with 15 bases between. CDR3: CASRTVGGANQPQHF. In DNA form, the CDR3 reads TGTGCCAGCAGGACAGTCGGAGGGGCCAATCAGCCCCAGCATTTT.

Only a few counts were recorded for this clone. This chain uses TRBV30 with TRBJ1-3; the match to TRBD1 covers 12 bases. CDR1 GTSNPN and CDR2 SVGIG come from the germline V gene (reference sequence). V trimming: 1 base; J trimming: 8 bases; junction bases outside the gene matches: 12. This CDR3 is built from 17 residues. For the CDR3, the DNA is TGTGCCTGGAGTGGCCAACCGGGACAGGGGGCGGTGGACACCATATATTTT. This encodes CAWSGQPGQGAVDTIYF.

This chain uses TRBV28 with TRBJ2-7, with D possibly being TRBD1 (6 bases). The germline V gene encodes CDR1 MDHEN and CDR2 SYDVKM. The V gene lost 6 bases and the J gene lost 2 bases, with 17 bases spanning the gap. There are 15 residues in the CDR3. CDR3 nucleotides: TGTGCCAGCAGGCATTTAGTCAGGGGAACCTACGAGCAGTACTTC. Amino acid sequence: CASRHLVRGTYEQYF. The entire variable domain, with the rest obtained from reference TRBV28 and TRBJ2-7, is as follows: DVKVTQSSRYLVKRTGEKVFLECVQDMDHENMFWYRQDPGLGLRLIYFSYDVKMKEKGDIPEGYSVSREKKERFSLILESASTNQTSMYLCASRHLVRGTYEQYFGPGTRLTVT.

The chain has TRBV7-2 and TRBJ2-3, with D perhaps matching TRBD1 (5 bases). CDR3 length: 14 residues. Trimming took 2 bases from V and 2 from J, leaving 8 bases between them. Germline CDR1 and CDR2: SGHTA and FQGNSA. CDR3 protein: CASSLQGSTDTQYF. DNA of the CDR3: TGTGCCAGCAGCTTACAGGGCTCCACAGATACGCAGTATTTT. Full variable domain (rest looked up from reference TRBV7-2 and TRBJ2-3): GAGVSQSPSNKVTEKGKDVELRCDPISGHTALYWYRQSLGQGLEFLIYFQGNSAPDKSGLPSDRFSAERTGGSVSTLTIQRTQQEDSAVYLCASSLQGSTDTQYFGPGTRLTVL.

This clone was recorded a few times. The chain carries TRBV11-2 and TRBJ2-7; TRBD2 aligns across 7 bases. The junction had 7 bases not matched to a gene; V was cut back by 2 bases and J by 6 bases. CDR3 length: 14 amino acids. Germline V gives CDR1 SGHAT, CDR2 FQNNGV. The CDR3 DNA is TGTGCCAGCAGCTTAATGCTAGCGGAAACCGAGCAGTACTTC. Translation gives CASSLMLAETEQYF.

With regard to this clone: This sample also contains other DNA sequences that code for the same CDR3. The gene calls are TRBV7-2 and TRBJ2-5; D may be TRBD2 (5 bases). This CDR3 has 14 residues. The V end was cut by 0 bases, the J end by 1 base, with 6 bases between. Germline CDR1 SGHTA, CDR2 FQGNSA. The CDR3 DNA sequence: TGTGCCAGCAGCTTAGCCGGGATCCAAGAGACCCAGTACTTC. This gives the protein CASSLAGIQETQYF.

The chain has TRBV5-4 and TRBJ2-2; 11 bases line up with TRBD2. The germline CDR1 and CDR2 sequences are SGHNT and YYREEE (reference sequence). J was trimmed by 5 bases and V by 2 bases; bases with no gene match: 2. CDR3 length equals 15 residues. CDR3 region: CASSLRLAGTGELFF. The CDR3 DNA is TGTGCCAGCAGCTTAAGACTAGCGGGGACCGGGGAGCTGTTTTTT. Full variable domain (outside the CDR3, taken from reference TRBV5-4 and TRBJ2-2): ETGVTQSPTHLIKTRGQQVTLRCSSQSGHNTVSWYQQALGQGPQFIFQYYREEENGRGNFPPRFSGLQFPNYSSELNVNALELDDSALYLCASSLRLAGTGELFFGEGSRLTVL.

This clone was picked up a small number of times. This chain links TRBV27 with TRBJ2-4, with TRBD1 matching over 7 bases. V dropped 7 bases and J dropped 5; count of bases not matched to a gene: 5. Germline assignment: CDR1 MNHEY and CDR2 SMNVEV (reference sequence). The CDR3 sequence is 13 residues long. CDR3 residues: CASNPTGQNIQYF. The CDR3 DNA reads as TGTGCCAGCAATCCGACAGGGCAAAACATTCAGTACTTC.

CDR3 in amino acids: CASKSDRGGGYGYTF. In nucleotides, the CDR3 is TGTGCCAGCAAATCAGACAGGGGTGGTGGCTATGGCTACACCTTC. The V call is TRBV2, the J call TRBJ1-2; 8 bases align to TRBD1. The CDR3 runs 15 residues. Germline V lookup: CDR1 SNHLY, CDR2 FYNNEI. V dropped 7 bases and J dropped 4; count of bases not matched to a gene: 11.

The chain uses TRBV2 and TRBJ2-3, with D unclear. This CDR3 comprises 14 residues. CDR1 and CDR2 (germline): SNHLY, FYNNEI. Trimming cost V 7 bases and J 6 bases, with 17 bases left between them. The CDR3 region is CASTDEAWKDTQYF. CDR3 DNA sequence: TGTGCCAGCACCGACGAAGCGTGGAAGGATACGCAGTATTTT. The full variable domain, its missing parts supplied by reference TRBV2 and TRBJ2-3, is EPEVTQTPSHQVTQMGQEVILRCVPISNHLYFYWYRQILGQKVEFLVSFYNNEISEKSEIFDDQFSVERPDGSNFTLKIRSTKLEDSAMYFCASTDEAWKDTQYFGPGTRLTVL.

V and J are TRBV4-3 and TRBJ1-2, with D perhaps matching TRBD1 (5 bases). Germline CDR1 LGHNA, CDR2 YSLEER. This CDR3 spans 14 amino acids. Trimming left V 1 base short and J 3 bases short, with 9 bases between. The DNA of the CDR3 is TGCGCCAGCAGCCAAGCCCAGGGTGACTATGGCTACACCTTC. As protein: CASSQAQGDYGYTF.

Only a few counts were recorded for this clone. This chain connects TRBV20-1 to TRBJ1-2; D unclear. CDR1 is DFQATT and CDR2 is SNEGSKA in the germline V gene (reference sequence). The CDR3 is made up of 11 amino acids. In DNA form, the CDR3 reads TGCGGACTCCCCCTGGGCTATGGCTACACCTTC. This gives the protein CGLPLGYGYTF.

Only a few counts were recorded for this clone. V and J are TRBV7-2 and TRBJ2-1, with 12 bases aligning to TRBD2. The trim removed 2 bases at V and 4 bases at J, leaving 3 bases unmatched. Germline V gene sequence: CDR1 SGHTA, CDR2 FQGNSA. CDR3 length: 16 amino acids. The CDR3 is CASSLSSGGVYNEQFF. CDR3 nucleotide sequence: TGTGCCAGCAGCTTATCTAGCGGGGGGGTATACAATGAGCAGTTCTTC.

This clone was seen more than once but under ten times. The CDR3 reads CSVVDRADQPQHF. In DNA, the CDR3 is TGCAGCGTTGTGGACAGGGCGGATCAGCCCCAGCATTTT. The chain joins TRBV29-1 to TRBJ1-5; 8 bases align to TRBD1. The CDR3 runs 13 residues. After removal of 4 bases from V and 5 bases from J, the junction contained 4 bases not matched to a gene. Germline V gives CDR1 SQVTM, CDR2 ANQGSEA.

This clone appeared a few times. This chain joins TRBV5-4 and TRBJ2-7; 7 positions agree with TRBD2. The germline V gene has CDR1 SGHNT and CDR2 YYREEE (reference sequence). The CDR3 length is 14 residues. The J segment lost 3 bases and the V segment lost 2 bases, leaving 5 bases of the junction unmatched. The chain's CDR3 is CASSFGGFSYEQYF. The CDR3 DNA follows: TGTGCCAGCAGCTTCGGGGGGTTCAGCTACGAGCAGTACTTC.

J is TRBJ2-5 and V is TRBV7-3; TRBD1 might be the D (6 bases). Trimming left V 5 bases short and J 1 base short, with 8 bases between. Germline V gene data show CDR1 as SGHTA and CDR2 as FQGTGA. The CDR3 covers 13 residues. CDR3 protein: CASSTGIQETQYF. In DNA, the CDR3 is TGTGCCAGCAGCACAGGGATCCAAGAGACCCAGTACTTC.

The V gene is TRBV10-2, the J gene TRBJ2-5; possible D gene TRBD1, 5 bases. V lost 0 bases and J 4 bases, leaving 9 bases between the germline ends. Germline CDR1 reads WSHSY; CDR2 reads SAAADI. The CDR3 spans 14 residues. CDR3 DNA sequence: TGCGCCAGCAGTGAGTCGACAGTTGTAGAGACCCAGTACTTC. It is translated as CASSESTVVETQYF.

The chain employs TRBV7-2 and TRBJ2-5; 7 nucleotides agree with TRBD2. Germline CDR1 is SGHTA and CDR2 is FQGNSA. V shed 4 bases and J 4 bases; nucleotides not matched to a gene: 6. The CDR3 length is 14 residues. CDR3 in amino acids: CASSSMAGVETQYF. CDR3 coding DNA: TGTGCCAGCAGCTCTATGGCGGGGGTAGAGACCCAGTACTTC. The full variable domain, in which reference TRBV7-2 and TRBJ2-5 provide the parts outside the CDR3, is GAGVSQSPSNKVTEKGKDVELRCDPISGHTALYWYRQSLGQGLEFLIYFQGNSAPDKSGLPSDRFSAERTGGSVSTLTIQRTQQEDSAVYLCASSSMAGVETQYFGPGTRLLVL.

In this sample, this clone turned up a few times. The chain recombines TRBV30 with TRBJ1-3; possibly TRBD1 for D (6 bases). CDR3 length equals 14 residues. V dropped 5 bases and J dropped 4 bases, with 15 bases sitting between them. The germline V gene encodes CDR1 GTSNPN and CDR2 SVGIG (reference sequence). The CDR3 DNA reads TGTGCCTGGCTCAGTACAGGGTCGGGAAACACCATATATTTT. It yields the protein CAWLSTGSGNTIYF.

The chain is built from TRBV5-1 and TRBJ2-2; TRBD2 agrees at 7 bases. J gave up 0 bases and V 0 bases, and 2 bases lay outside the gene matches. This CDR3 spans 16 amino acids. Germline V gene lookup returns CDR1 SGHRS and CDR2 YFSETQ. The CDR3 is CASSLGGSANTGELFF. CDR3 coding DNA: TGCGCCAGCAGCTTGGGCGGGAGCGCGAACACCGGGGAGCTGTTTTTT.

This clone was detected a few times. This chain uses TRBV7-3 with TRBJ1-5; a weak D match, TRBD1 (5 bases). The CDR3 is 17 amino acids. Trimming removed 4 bases from V and 6 bases from J, with 22 bases in between. CDR1 and CDR2 from the germline V gene are SGHTA and FQGTGA. The CDR3 DNA sequence: TGTGCCAGCAGCTCTCCGTCGGGGGTTCCAGGCGGTCAGCCCCAGCATTTT. Its translation: CASSSPSGVPGGQPQHF.

CDR3 DNA sequence: TGCAGCGTTGAGGGCGGGGGGGCAGATACGCAGTATTTT. Its protein product is CSVEGGGADTQYF. This chain links TRBV29-1 with TRBJ2-3; 9 nucleotides agree with TRBD2. The length of the CDR3 is 13 residues. Germline V gene sequence: CDR1 SQVTM, CDR2 ANQGSEA. With V trimmed by 3 bases and J by 4 bases, 2 bases remained unmatched.

This clone showed up just a few times. The chain combines TRBV5-1 with TRBJ2-7, with 8 nucleotides matching TRBD1. V was pared by 8 bases and J by 0 bases, with 7 bases of the junction left unmatched. This CDR3 region has 14 residues. CDR1 is SGHRS and CDR2 is YFSETQ in the germline V gene. The DNA of the CDR3 is TGCGCCAGTGCAGGGGGCGCGGGCTCCTACGAGCAGTACTTC. Translation: CASAGGAGSYEQYF.